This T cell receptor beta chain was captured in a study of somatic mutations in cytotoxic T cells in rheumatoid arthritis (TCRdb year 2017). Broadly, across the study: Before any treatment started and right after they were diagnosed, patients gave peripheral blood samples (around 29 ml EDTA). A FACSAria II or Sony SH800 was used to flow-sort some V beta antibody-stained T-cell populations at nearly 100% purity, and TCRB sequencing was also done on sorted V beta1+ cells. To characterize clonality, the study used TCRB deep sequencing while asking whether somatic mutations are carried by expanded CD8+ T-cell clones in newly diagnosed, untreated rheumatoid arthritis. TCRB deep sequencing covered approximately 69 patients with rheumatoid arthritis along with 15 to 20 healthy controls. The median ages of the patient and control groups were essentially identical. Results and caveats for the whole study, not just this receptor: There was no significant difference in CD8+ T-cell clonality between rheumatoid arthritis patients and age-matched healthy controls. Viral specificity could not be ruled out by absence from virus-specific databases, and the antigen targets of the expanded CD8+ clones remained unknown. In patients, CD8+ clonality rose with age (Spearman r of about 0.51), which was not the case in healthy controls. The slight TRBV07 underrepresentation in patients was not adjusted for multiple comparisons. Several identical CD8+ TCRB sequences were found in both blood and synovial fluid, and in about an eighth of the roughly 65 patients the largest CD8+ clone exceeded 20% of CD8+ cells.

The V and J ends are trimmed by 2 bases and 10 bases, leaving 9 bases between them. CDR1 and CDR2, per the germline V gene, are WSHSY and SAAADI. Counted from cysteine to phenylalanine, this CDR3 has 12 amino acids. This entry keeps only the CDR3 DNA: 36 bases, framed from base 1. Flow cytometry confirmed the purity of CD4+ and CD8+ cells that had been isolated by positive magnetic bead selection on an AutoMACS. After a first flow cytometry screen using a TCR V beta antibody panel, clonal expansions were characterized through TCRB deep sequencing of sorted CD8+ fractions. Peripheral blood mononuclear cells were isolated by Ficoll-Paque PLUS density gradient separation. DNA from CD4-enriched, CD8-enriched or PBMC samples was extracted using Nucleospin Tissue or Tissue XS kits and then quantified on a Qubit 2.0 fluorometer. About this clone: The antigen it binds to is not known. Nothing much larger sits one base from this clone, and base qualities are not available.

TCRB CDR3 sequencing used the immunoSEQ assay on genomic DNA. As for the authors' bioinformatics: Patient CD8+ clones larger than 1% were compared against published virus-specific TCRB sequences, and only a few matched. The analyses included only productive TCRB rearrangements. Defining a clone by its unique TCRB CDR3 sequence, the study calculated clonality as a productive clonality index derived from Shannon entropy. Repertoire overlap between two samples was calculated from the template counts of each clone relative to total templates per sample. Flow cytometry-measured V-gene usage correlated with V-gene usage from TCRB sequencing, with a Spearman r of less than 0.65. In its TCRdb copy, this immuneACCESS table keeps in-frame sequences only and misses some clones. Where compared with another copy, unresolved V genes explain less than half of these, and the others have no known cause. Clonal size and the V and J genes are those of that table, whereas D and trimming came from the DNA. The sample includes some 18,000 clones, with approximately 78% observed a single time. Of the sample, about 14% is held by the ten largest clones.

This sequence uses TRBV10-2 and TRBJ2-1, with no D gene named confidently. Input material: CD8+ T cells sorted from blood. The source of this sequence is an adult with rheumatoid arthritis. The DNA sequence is TGCGCCAGCAGTGAGGTGGGGTGGGAGCAGTTCTTC. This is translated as CASSEVGWEQFF.